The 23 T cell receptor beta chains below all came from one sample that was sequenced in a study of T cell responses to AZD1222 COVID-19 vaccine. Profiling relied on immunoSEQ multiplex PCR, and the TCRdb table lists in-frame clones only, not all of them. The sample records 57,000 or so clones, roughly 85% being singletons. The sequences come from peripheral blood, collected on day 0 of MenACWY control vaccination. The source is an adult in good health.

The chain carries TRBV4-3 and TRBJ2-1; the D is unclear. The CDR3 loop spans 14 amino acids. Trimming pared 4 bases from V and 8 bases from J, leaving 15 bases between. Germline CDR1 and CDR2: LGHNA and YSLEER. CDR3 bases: TGCGCCAGCAGCCCCTCGGACCTAGGATATGAGCAGTTCTTC. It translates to CASSPSDLGYEQFF.

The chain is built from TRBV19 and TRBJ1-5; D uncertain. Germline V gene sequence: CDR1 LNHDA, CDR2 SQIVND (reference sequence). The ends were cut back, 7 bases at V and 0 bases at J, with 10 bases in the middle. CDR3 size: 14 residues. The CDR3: CASTRVSSNQPQHF. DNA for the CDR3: TGTGCCAGTACCCGGGTGAGTAGCAATCAGCCCCAGCATTTT.

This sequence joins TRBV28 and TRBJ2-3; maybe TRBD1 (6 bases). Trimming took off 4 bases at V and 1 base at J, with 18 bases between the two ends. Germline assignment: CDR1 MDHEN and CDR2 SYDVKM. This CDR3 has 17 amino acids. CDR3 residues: CASSSLDSPIRTDTQYF. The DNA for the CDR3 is TGTGCCAGCAGTTCCTTGGACAGTCCGATTCGCACAGATACGCAGTATTTT. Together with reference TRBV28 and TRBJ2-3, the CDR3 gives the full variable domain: DVKVTQSSRYLVKRTGEKVFLECVQDMDHENMFWYRQDPGLGLRLIYFSYDVKMKEKGDIPEGYSVSREKKERFSLILESASTNQTSMYLCASSSLDSPIRTDTQYFGPGTRLTVL.

DNA for the CDR3: TGTGCCAGCAGTGGGGCAGGGTCTGGGTATGGCTACACCTTC. Its translation: CASSGAGSGYGYTF. The rearrangement uses TRBV9 and TRBJ1-2, with D perhaps matching TRBD1 (5 bases). V gave up 5 bases and J gave up 5 bases, with 16 bases separating them. The CDR3 spans 14 residues. CDR1 is SGDLS, CDR2 YYNGEE, per germline.

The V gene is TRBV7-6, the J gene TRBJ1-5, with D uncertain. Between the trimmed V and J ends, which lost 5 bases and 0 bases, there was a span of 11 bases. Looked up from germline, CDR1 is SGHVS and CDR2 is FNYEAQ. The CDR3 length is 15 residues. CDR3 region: CASSRTASSNQPQHF. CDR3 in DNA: TGTGCCAGCAGCCGGACCGCCAGTAGCAATCAGCCCCAGCATTTT.

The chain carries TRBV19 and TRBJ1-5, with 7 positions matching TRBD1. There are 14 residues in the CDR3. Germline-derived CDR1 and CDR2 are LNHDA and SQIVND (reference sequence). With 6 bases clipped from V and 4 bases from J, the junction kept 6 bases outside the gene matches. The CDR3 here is CASRVPGQNQPQHF. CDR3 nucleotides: TGTGCCAGTAGAGTTCCGGGACAGAATCAGCCCCAGCATTTT.

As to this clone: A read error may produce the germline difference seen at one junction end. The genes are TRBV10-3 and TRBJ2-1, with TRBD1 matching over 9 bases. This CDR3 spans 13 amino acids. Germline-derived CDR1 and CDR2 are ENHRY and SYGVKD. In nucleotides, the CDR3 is TGTGCCATCAGAACATCAGCCGGGACAGGGTATATCTTC. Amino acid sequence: CAIRTSAGTGYIF.

The CDR3 DNA follows: TGTGCCAGCAGCACCACAGGGCTGGAGACCCAGTACTTC. It codes for CASSTTGLETQYF. The chain combines TRBV5-6 with TRBJ2-5; possible D gene TRBD1, 6 bases. CDR3 length: 13 residues. Between the trimmed V and J ends, which lost 4 bases and 5 bases, there was a span of 12 bases. CDR1 and CDR2 (germline): SGHDT, YYEEEE.

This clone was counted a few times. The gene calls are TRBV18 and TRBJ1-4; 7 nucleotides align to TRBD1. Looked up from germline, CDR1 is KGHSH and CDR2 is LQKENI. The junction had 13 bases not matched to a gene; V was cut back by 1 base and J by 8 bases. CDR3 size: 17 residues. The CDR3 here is CASSPLPRSTGREKLFF. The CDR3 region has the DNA TGTGCCAGCTCACCACTTCCCCGATCGACAGGGAGAGAAAAACTGTTTTTT. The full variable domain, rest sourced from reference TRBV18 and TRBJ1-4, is NAGVMQNPRHLVRRRGQEARLRCSPMKGHSHVYWYRQLPEEGLKFMVYLQKENIIDESGMPKERFSAEFPKEGPSILRIQQVVRGDSAAYFCASSPLPRSTGREKLFFGSGTQLSVL.

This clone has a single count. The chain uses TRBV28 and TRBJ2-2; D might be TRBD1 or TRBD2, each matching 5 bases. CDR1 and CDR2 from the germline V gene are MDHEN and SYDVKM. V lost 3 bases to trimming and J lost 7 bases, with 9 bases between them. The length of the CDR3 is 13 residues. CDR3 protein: CASSFEGNGELFF. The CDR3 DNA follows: TGTGCCAGCAGTTTTGAGGGGAACGGGGAGCTGTTTTTT.

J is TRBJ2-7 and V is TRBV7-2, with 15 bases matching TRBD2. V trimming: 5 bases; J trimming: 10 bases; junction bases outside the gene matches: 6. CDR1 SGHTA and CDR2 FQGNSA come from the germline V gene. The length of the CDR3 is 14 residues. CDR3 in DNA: TGTGCCAGCAGCCCCCGGACTAGCGGGAGGGCCCAGTACTTC. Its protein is CASSPRTSGRAQYF. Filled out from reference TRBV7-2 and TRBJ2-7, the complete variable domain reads GAGVSQSPSNKVTEKGKDVELRCDPISGHTALYWYRQSLGQGLEFLIYFQGNSAPDKSGLPSDRFSAERTGGSVSTLTIQRTQQEDSAVYLCASSPRTSGRAQYFGPGTRLTVT.

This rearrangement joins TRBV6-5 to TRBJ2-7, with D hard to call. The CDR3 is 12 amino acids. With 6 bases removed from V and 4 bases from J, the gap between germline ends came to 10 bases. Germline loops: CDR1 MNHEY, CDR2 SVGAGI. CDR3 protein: CASSGPPYEQYF. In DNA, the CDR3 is TGTGCCAGCAGCGGACCCCCTTACGAGCAGTACTTC.

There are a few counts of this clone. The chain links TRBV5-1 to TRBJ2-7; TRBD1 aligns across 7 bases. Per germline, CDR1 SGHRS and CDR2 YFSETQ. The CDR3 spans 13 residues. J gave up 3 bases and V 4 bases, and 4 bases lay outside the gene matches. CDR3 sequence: CASSPDRNYEQYF. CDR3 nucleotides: TGCGCCAGCAGCCCGGACAGGAACTACGAGCAGTACTTC.

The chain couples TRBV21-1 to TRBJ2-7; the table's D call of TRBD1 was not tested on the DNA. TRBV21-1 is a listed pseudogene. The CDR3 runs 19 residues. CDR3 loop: CASSRGPRDTSSPVYEQYF. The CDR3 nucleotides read TGTGCCAGCAGCCGCGGGCCACGGGACACCTCCTCACCCGTCTACGAGCAGTACTTC.

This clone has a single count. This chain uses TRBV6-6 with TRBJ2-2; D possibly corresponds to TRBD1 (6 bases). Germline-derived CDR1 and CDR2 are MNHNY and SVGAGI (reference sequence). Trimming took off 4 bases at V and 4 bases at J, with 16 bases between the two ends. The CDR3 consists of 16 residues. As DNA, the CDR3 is TGTGCCAGCAGTTCCTTTCCGGACAGACCCACCGGGGAGCTGTTTTTT. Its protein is CASSSFPDRPTGELFF.

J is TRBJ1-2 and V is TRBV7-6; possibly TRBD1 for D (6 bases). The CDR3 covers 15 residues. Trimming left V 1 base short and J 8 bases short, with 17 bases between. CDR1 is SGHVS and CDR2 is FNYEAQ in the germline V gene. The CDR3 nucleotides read TGTGCCAGCAGCTTAGGTGATGGGGGGGGCGTAGGCTACACCTTC. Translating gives CASSLGDGGGVGYTF.

CDR3 sequence reads: CASSLLIRQGTNEKLFF. The CDR3 DNA follows: TGTGCCAGCAGTTTATTAATTAGGCAGGGAACTAATGAAAAACTGTTTTTT. This rearrangement joins TRBV28 to TRBJ1-4, with D possibly matching TRBD1 (5 bases). CDR3 length: 17 amino acids. CDR1 MDHEN and CDR2 SYDVKM come from the germline V gene. V gave up 1 base and J gave up 1 base, with 13 bases separating them. Filled out from reference TRBV28 and TRBJ1-4, the complete variable domain reads DVKVTQSSRYLVKRTGEKVFLECVQDMDHENMFWYRQDPGLGLRLIYFSYDVKMKEKGDIPEGYSVSREKKERFSLILESASTNQTSMYLCASSLLIRQGTNEKLFFGSGTQLSVL.

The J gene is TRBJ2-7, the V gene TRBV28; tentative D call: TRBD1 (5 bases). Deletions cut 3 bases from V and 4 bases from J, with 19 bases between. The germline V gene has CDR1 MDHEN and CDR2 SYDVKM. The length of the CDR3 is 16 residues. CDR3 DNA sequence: TGTGCCAGCAGTTTGGTCCAGGGATCTAAAAGGTACGAGCAGTACTTC. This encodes CASSLVQGSKRYEQYF.

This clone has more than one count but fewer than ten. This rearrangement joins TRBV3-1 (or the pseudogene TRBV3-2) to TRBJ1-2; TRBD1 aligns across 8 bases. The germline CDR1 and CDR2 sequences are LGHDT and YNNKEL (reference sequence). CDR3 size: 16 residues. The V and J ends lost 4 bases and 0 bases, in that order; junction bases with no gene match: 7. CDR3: CASSPKGTGANYGYTF. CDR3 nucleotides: TGTGCCAGCAGCCCCAAAGGGACAGGAGCTAACTATGGCTACACCTTC.

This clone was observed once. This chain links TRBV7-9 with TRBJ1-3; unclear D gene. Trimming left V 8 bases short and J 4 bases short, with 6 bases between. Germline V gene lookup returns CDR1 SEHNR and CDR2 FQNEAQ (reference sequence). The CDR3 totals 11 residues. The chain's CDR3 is CASSPGNTIYF. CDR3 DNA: TGTGCCAGCTCCCCCGGAAACACCATATATTTT.

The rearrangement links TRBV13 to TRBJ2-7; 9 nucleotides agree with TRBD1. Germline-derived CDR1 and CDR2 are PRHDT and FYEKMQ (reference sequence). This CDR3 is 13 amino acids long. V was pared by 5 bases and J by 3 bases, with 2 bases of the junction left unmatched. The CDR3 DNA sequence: TGTGCCAGCAGCCGGGGACAGGGCTACGAGCAGTACTTC. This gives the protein CASSRGQGYEQYF.

CDR3 sequence: CASSLRLAASYEQYF. The CDR3 DNA reads TGTGCCAGTAGTCTAAGACTAGCGGCCTCCTACGAGCAGTACTTC. This sequence joins TRBV19 and TRBJ2-7, with TRBD2 identical over 9 bases. This CDR3 is 15 amino acids long. After removal of 5 bases from V and 0 bases from J, the junction contained 5 bases not matched to a gene. Germline CDR1 is LNHDA and CDR2 is SQIVND (reference sequence).

The CDR3 bases are TGTGCCATCAGTCCCGGGGGGGGACGGGGGAACACTGAAGCTTTCTTT. Translation: CAISPGGGRGNTEAFF. V gene TRBV10-3 combines with J gene TRBJ1-1, with D possibly being TRBD1 (5 bases). This CDR3 is built from 16 residues. Germline CDR1 is ENHRY and CDR2 is SYGVKD. V lost 5 bases, J lost 1 base, and 17 bases lay in between.